Presented here are 29 T cell receptor beta chains from one specimen sequenced in a study of cytomegalovirus exposure and HLA in healthy donors. PCR amplification relied on 60 Vbeta primers (plus 13 Jbeta primers). Clones were read by immunoSEQ multiplex PCR, and TCRdb kept only the in-frame ones, dropping some. The repertoire holds about 140,000 clones, with 79% as singletons. Sequencing was done on a sample of PBMCs. These receptors all come from a female donor in good health and CMV-seronegative.

The chain uses TRBV30 and TRBJ1-4; D perhaps matches TRBD1 (5 bases). Germline values: CDR1 GTSNPN, CDR2 SVGIG (reference sequence). This CDR3 region has 12 residues. Trimming took 4 bases from V and 8 from J, leaving 11 bases between them. This CDR3 reads CAWKGQAEKLFF. CDR3 coding DNA: TGTGCCTGGAAGGGGCAGGCGGAAAAACTGTTTTTT.

This clone was seen more than once but under ten times. The chain combines TRBV4-3 with TRBJ2-6; 8 bases align to TRBD1. Germline assignment: CDR1 LGHNA and CDR2 YSLEER. V gave up 4 bases and J gave up 3 bases; unmatched junction bases: 5. This CDR3 is built from 16 residues. CDR3 amino acids: CASSRETGVGANVLTF. Here the CDR3 DNA reads TGCGCCAGCAGCCGCGAGACAGGGGTTGGGGCCAACGTCCTGACTTTC.

The rearrangement uses TRBV9 and TRBJ1-2; 10 bases are shared with TRBD1. The CDR3 covers 14 residues. The ends lost 3 bases at V and 5 bases at J; junction bases unmatched: 4. The germline V gene encodes CDR1 SGDLS and CDR2 YYNGEE. The CDR3 here is CASSGGGQGYGYTF. CDR3 bases: TGTGCCAGCAGCGGAGGGGGACAGGGGTATGGCTACACCTTC.

This clone has only one observation. The rearrangement uses TRBV29-1 and TRBJ2-1; D ambiguous. Germline-derived CDR1 and CDR2 are SQVTM and ANQGSEA. The CDR3 is made up of 14 amino acids. The V end lost 7 bases, the J end lost 0 bases, and 13 bases lay between the germline ends. In DNA form, the CDR3 reads TGCAGCGCGACACCTGATAGCTCCTACAATGAGCAGTTCTTC. Its protein product is CSATPDSSYNEQFF.

The V and J genes are TRBV4-1 and TRBJ1-2; 9 bases fit TRBD1. Germline lookup yields CDR1 MGHRA and CDR2 YSYEKL. J was trimmed by 5 bases and V by 5 bases; bases with no gene match: 9. This CDR3 spans 15 amino acids. This CDR3 is CASSGRRDRVYGYTF. CDR3 DNA: TGCGCCAGCAGCGGCCGTCGGGACAGGGTTTATGGCTACACCTTC.

The chain recombines TRBV21-1 with TRBJ1-1. TRBV21-1 is a known pseudogene. The CDR3 is 15 amino acids. The CDR3 DNA is TGTGCCAGCAGCAAAGTAATGTGCGGGCCCACTGAAGCTTTCTTT. This encodes CASSKVMCGPTEAFF.

V is TRBV27 and J is TRBJ1-1, with TRBD1 matching 7 bases. The CDR3 consists of 14 residues. Germline CDR1 is MNHEY and CDR2 is SMNVEV (reference sequence). The V and J ends lost 6 bases and 8 bases, in that order; junction bases with no gene match: 12. DNA for the CDR3: TGTGCCAGCAGATCGGGACAGTACGCCGGGGAAGCTTTCTTT. Its translation: CASRSGQYAGEAFF.

This clone was found once. This rearrangement joins TRBV6-5 to TRBJ2-7; 8 nucleotides align to TRBD1. CDR1 is MNHEY, CDR2 SVGAGI, per germline. The CDR3 runs 13 residues. Germline trimming cut 6 bases from V and 6 bases from J; bases unmatched to any gene: 7. The chain's CDR3 is CASSPTGGIEQYF. Here the CDR3 DNA reads TGTGCCAGCAGCCCAACAGGGGGGATCGAGCAGTACTTC.

The chain employs TRBV7-9 and TRBJ2-7, with D possibly matching TRBD1 (6 bases). The CDR3 is 16 residues long. CDR1 is SEHNR, CDR2 FQNEAQ, per germline (reference sequence). Trimming removed 5 bases from V and 1 base from J, with 18 bases in between. The CDR3: CASSVLGGWRSYEQYF. The DNA of the CDR3 is TGTGCCAGCAGCGTCCTAGGGGGTTGGCGATCCTACGAGCAGTACTTC.

This sequence joins TRBV28 and TRBJ1-5; D possibly corresponds to TRBD1 (6 bases). Germline V gives CDR1 MDHEN, CDR2 SYDVKM. V was cut by 10 bases and J by 0 bases, with 10 bases left in between. The CDR3 runs 13 residues. The CDR3 DNA reads TGTGCCACCGGGGGGCATAGCAATCAGCCCCAGCATTTT. This codes for CATGGHSNQPQHF. The full variable domain, in which reference TRBV28 and TRBJ1-5 provide the parts outside the CDR3, is DVKVTQSSRYLVKRTGEKVFLECVQDMDHENMFWYRQDPGLGLRLIYFSYDVKMKEKGDIPEGYSVSREKKERFSLILESASTNQTSMYLCATGGHSNQPQHFGDGTRLSIL.

The rearrangement joins TRBV7-2 to TRBJ1-4, with no clear D. The V gene lost 1 base and the J gene lost 1 base, with 7 bases spanning the gap. This CDR3 contains 15 residues. CDR1 and CDR2 (germline): SGHTA, FQGNSA. The CDR3 loop reads CASSLVGRTNEKLFF. CDR3 coding DNA: TGTGCCAGCAGCTTAGTTGGTAGAACTAATGAAAAACTGTTTTTT.

The genes are TRBV10-3 and TRBJ1-5; TRBD1 might be the D (5 bases). The germline gives CDR1 ENHRY, CDR2 SYGVKD. There are 14 residues in the CDR3. Trimming took 3 bases from V and 7 from J, leaving 13 bases between them. This CDR3 reads CAISDQGRGQPQHF. The CDR3, as DNA: TGTGCCATCAGTGATCAGGGTCGGGGGCAGCCCCAGCATTTT.

This chain joins TRBV7-2 and TRBJ1-3; 7 bases are shared with TRBD1. This CDR3 is 13 amino acids long. J was trimmed by 10 bases and V by 1 base; bases with no gene match: 4. CDR1 and CDR2 (germline): SGHTA, FQGNSA. The CDR3 region is CASSLGQGRTIYF. The CDR3, as DNA: TGTGCCAGCAGCTTAGGACAGGGTAGGACCATATATTTT.

The rearrangement uses TRBV10-3 and TRBJ1-4, with a weak D call TRBD1 (6 bases). Germline V gene data show CDR1 as ENHRY and CDR2 as SYGVKD. The V gene lost 6 bases and the J gene lost 4 bases, with 12 bases spanning the gap. CDR3 length: 14 residues. The CDR3 coding sequence is TGTGCCATCAGGGAGGGGGGCCTTAATGAAAAACTGTTTTTT. This encodes CAIREGGLNEKLFF.

J is TRBJ2-7 and V is TRBV19; 10 nucleotides align to TRBD1. The CDR3 has 14 residues. Germline V gene data show CDR1 as LNHDA and CDR2 as SQIVND (reference sequence). The J segment lost 4 bases and the V segment lost 5 bases, leaving 5 bases of the junction unmatched. The CDR3 region has the DNA TGTGCCAGTAGTTCCGGGACAGGGGTGTACGAGCAGTACTTC. The encoded protein is CASSSGTGVYEQYF.

This chain connects TRBV29-1 to TRBJ2-3, with D hard to call. Trimming stripped 5 bases from V and 4 bases from J, with 13 bases between. The CDR3 contains 13 residues. Germline CDR1 is SQVTM and CDR2 is ANQGSEA. The CDR3 region has the DNA TGCAGCGTTTCTTCGCGGTTTGCAGATACGCAGTATTTT. It translates to CSVSSRFADTQYF.

The CDR3 sequence: CASSVLAGGQETQYF. As DNA, the CDR3 is TGTGCCAGCAGCGTCCTAGCGGGGGGGCAAGAGACCCAGTACTTC. The rearrangement links TRBV9 to TRBJ2-5, with 12 bases aligning to TRBD2. The CDR3 loop spans 15 amino acids. Per germline, CDR1 SGDLS and CDR2 YYNGEE. Trimming took 2 bases from V and 2 from J; bases not matched to a gene: 1.

This clone was found once. V and J are TRBV7-2 and TRBJ2-7; D might be TRBD2 (5 bases). CDR1 and CDR2 (germline): SGHTA, FQGNSA. The CDR3 runs to 15 residues. V was cut by 5 bases and J by 2 bases, with 16 bases left in between. CDR3 region: CASSPSRRPTYEQYF. In DNA, the CDR3 is TGTGCCAGCAGCCCATCTAGGAGGCCGACCTACGAGCAGTACTTC.

The V and J genes are TRBV5-6 and TRBJ2-3, with 11 bases lining up with TRBD1. The germline V gene encodes CDR1 SGHDT and CDR2 YYEEEE. This CDR3 is built from 16 residues. Trimming at V came to 1 base and at J to 6 bases, leaving 7 bases not matched to a gene. This CDR3 reads CASSLKGGTGGDTQYF. The CDR3 DNA is TGTGCCAGCAGCTTGAAAGGGGGGACAGGGGGTGATACGCAGTATTTT.

The chain employs TRBV29-1 and TRBJ1-2; D is possibly TRBD1 (6 bases). CDR1 and CDR2 from the germline V gene are SQVTM and ANQGSEA. This CDR3 has 13 amino acids. V dropped 4 bases and J dropped 3 bases, with 12 bases sitting between them. The CDR3 DNA reads TGCAGCGTTGGGAACAGGGACGACTATGGCTACACCTTC. It codes for CSVGNRDDYGYTF.

The chain has TRBV29-1 and TRBJ2-1; D uncertain. V was clipped by 7 bases and J by 9 bases, with 13 bases between them. In germline, CDR1 is SQVTM, CDR2 ANQGSEA. The CDR3 covers 11 residues. CDR3 region: CSAKTYGEQFF. The CDR3 DNA reads TGCAGCGCCAAGACTTACGGTGAGCAGTTCTTC.

The rearrangement links TRBV27 to TRBJ2-7; maybe TRBD2 (7 bases). Deletions cut 2 bases from V and 3 bases from J, with 14 bases between. This CDR3 has 15 amino acids. The germline CDR1 and CDR2 sequences are MNHEY and SMNVEV (reference sequence). The CDR3: CASSLEGGAFYEQYF. In DNA form, the CDR3 reads TGTGCCAGCAGTTTAGAAGGGGGGGCCTTCTACGAGCAGTACTTC.

The chain uses TRBV7-9 and TRBJ2-7; unclear D gene. Germline assignment: CDR1 SEHNR and CDR2 FQNEAQ (reference sequence). The length of the CDR3 is 13 residues. Deletions cut 6 bases from V and 3 bases from J, with 12 bases between. In DNA, the CDR3 is TGTGCCAGCAGGGCCTCGGAGAACTACGAGCAGTACTTC. Amino acid sequence: CASRASENYEQYF.

V usage is TRBV5-4 and J usage is TRBJ2-7; D gene ambiguous. The V end was cut by 2 bases, the J end by 1 base, with 4 bases between. This CDR3 region has 12 residues. In germline, CDR1 is SGHNT, CDR2 YYREEE (reference sequence). The CDR3 spells CASSFYSYEQYF. CDR3 nucleotides: TGTGCCAGCAGCTTCTATTCCTACGAGCAGTACTTC.

The chain carries TRBV4-3 and TRBJ2-3; possibly TRBD1 for D (6 bases). The CDR3 is made up of 14 amino acids. CDR1 and CDR2 from the germline V gene are LGHNA and YSLEER. With 1 base removed from V and 7 bases from J, the gap between germline ends came to 12 bases. In nucleotides, the CDR3 is TGCGCCAGCAGCCAAGGGTCACAGGGCAATACGCAGTATTTT. Translating it yields CASSQGSQGNTQYF.

This clone was found once. The rearrangement joins TRBV5-4 to TRBJ2-3, with 11 nucleotides matching TRBD2. Per germline, CDR1 SGHNT and CDR2 YYREEE (reference sequence). Germline trimming cut 4 bases from V and 4 bases from J; bases unmatched to any gene: 14. The CDR3 contains 18 residues. The CDR3, as DNA: TGTGCCAGCAGCAAGGGGGGGGCTAGCGGGAGGACCCCAGATACGCAGTATTTT. This translates into CASSKGGASGRTPDTQYF. Combining the CDR3 with reference TRBV5-4 and TRBJ2-3 gives the whole variable domain ETGVTQSPTHLIKTRGQQVTLRCSSQSGHNTVSWYQQALGQGPQFIFQYYREEENGRGNFPPRFSGLQFPNYSSELNVNALELDDSALYLCASSKGGASGRTPDTQYFGPGTRLTVL.

This clone was seen only a few times. V usage is TRBV27 and J usage is TRBJ2-3; TRBD2 agrees at 7 bases. Trimming at V came to 7 bases and at J to 0 bases, leaving 16 bases not matched to a gene. CDR3 length: 18 residues. The V gene's germline CDR1 is MNHEY and CDR2 SMNVEV (reference sequence). CDR3 residues: CASTDDSAGIPSTDTQYF. CDR3 in DNA: TGTGCCAGCACAGACGATTCAGCGGGGATACCTAGCACAGATACGCAGTATTTT.

The CDR3 DNA reads as TGTGCCAGCAGCCCTAGCGGGGTCGACTCCTACGAGCAGTACTTC. It specifies CASSPSGVDSYEQYF. This chain uses TRBV9 with TRBJ2-7; 9 positions agree with TRBD2. CDR3 length: 15 amino acids. CDR1 is SGDLS, CDR2 YYNGEE, per germline. V lost 4 bases to trimming and J lost 0 bases; unmatched junction nucleotides: 5.

This rearrangement joins TRBV4-1 to TRBJ1-6; D uncertain. V gave up 0 bases and J gave up 6 bases, with 15 bases separating them. The CDR3 consists of 17 residues. Germline CDR1 is MGHRA and CDR2 is YSYEKL. In DNA, the CDR3 is TGCGCCAGCAGCCAAGAAGGTCGTCCGCGGAGTAATTCACCCCTCCACTTT. It yields the protein CASSQEGRPRSNSPLHF.